The 6 T cell receptor beta chains below come from one sample, sequenced in a study of blood T cell repertoires in COVID-19 (dated by TCRdb to 2018 to 2021). The method was the immunoSEQ multiplex PCR assay. TCRdb's version of the immuneACCESS table is confined to in-frame rearrangements and falls short of the full clone set. An unresolved V gene accounts for under half of the shortfall where checked; the remainder is of unknown origin. Within this sample are hundreds of thousands of clones, with about 81% of them counted one time only. Approximately 4.3% of the sample rests with the top ten. The sequencing input was PBMCs or T cells enriched from blood (not recorded which). These receptors came from a man between 25 and 39 years old with acute COVID-19.

J is TRBJ2-1 and V is TRBV11-3; possibly TRBD2 for D (6 bases). Germline-derived CDR1 and CDR2 are SGHNT and YENEEA. The ends were cut back, 5 bases at V and 8 bases at J, with 13 bases in the middle. There are 13 residues in the CDR3. CDR3 DNA sequence: TGTGCCAGCAGCCGGGGGACCCCTTATGAGCAGTTCTTC. It translates to CASSRGTPYEQFF.

V usage is TRBV5-4 and J usage is TRBJ2-1; D is possibly TRBD2 (6 bases). This CDR3 has 15 residues. Germline-derived CDR1 and CDR2 are SGHNT and YYREEE (reference sequence). V was shortened by 0 bases and J by 7 bases, with 14 bases between the two germline ends. CDR3 bases: TGTGCCAGCAGCTTGGAACTAGCCCTATTTAATGAGCAGTTCTTC. Protein sequence: CASSLELALFNEQFF.

A few counts support this clone. V gene TRBV28 combines with J gene TRBJ1-5, with no clear D. CDR3 length equals 13 residues. The V end lost 7 bases, the J end lost 2 bases, and 9 bases lay between the germline ends. CDR1 and CDR2 from the germline V gene are MDHEN and SYDVKM. CDR3 sequence reads: CASTSPGNQPQHF. In nucleotides, the CDR3 is TGTGCCAGCACTTCCCCTGGCAATCAGCCCCAGCATTTT. Complete variable domain (other parts from reference TRBV28 and TRBJ1-5): DVKVTQSSRYLVKRTGEKVFLECVQDMDHENMFWYRQDPGLGLRLIYFSYDVKMKEKGDIPEGYSVSREKKERFSLILESASTNQTSMYLCASTSPGNQPQHFGDGTRLSIL.

The gene calls are TRBV7-8 and TRBJ1-2; 9 nucleotides agree with TRBD1. The J segment lost 3 bases and the V segment lost 0 bases, leaving 8 bases of the junction unmatched. This CDR3 has 17 residues. Germline V gene data show CDR1 as SGHVS and CDR2 as FQNEAQ. The CDR3 spells CASSLADKRDRDYGYTF. CDR3 nucleotides: TGTGCCAGCAGCTTAGCAGATAAAAGGGACAGGGACTATGGCTACACCTTC. Drawing the rest from reference TRBV7-8 and TRBJ1-2, the complete variable domain is GAGVSQSPRYKVAKRGQDVALRCDPISGHVSLFWYQQALGQGPEFLTYFQNEAQLDKSGLPSDRFFAERPEGSVSTLKIQRTQQEDSAVYLCASSLADKRDRDYGYTFGSGTRLTVV.

The genes are TRBV29-1 and TRBJ1-1, with D perhaps matching TRBD1 (5 bases). This CDR3 contains 12 residues. Germline CDR1 SQVTM, CDR2 ANQGSEA. V was shortened by 3 bases and J by 2 bases, with 7 bases between the two germline ends. The CDR3 is CSVEDNNTEAFF. DNA for the CDR3: TGCAGCGTTGAGGACAACAACACTGAAGCTTTCTTT. Using reference TRBV29-1 and TRBJ1-1 for the parts outside the CDR3, the full variable domain is SAVISQKPSRDICQRGTSLTIQCQVDSQVTMMFWYRQQPGQSLTLIATANQGSEATYESGFVIDKFPISRPNLTFSTLTVSNMSPEDSSIYLCSVEDNNTEAFFGQGTRLTVV.

This clone occurred a few times. The chain recombines TRBV24-1 with TRBJ2-1; 7 bases align to TRBD1. CDR1 is KGHDR and CDR2 is SFDVKD in the germline V gene. This CDR3 spans 13 amino acids. Trimming took 10 bases from V and 4 from J; bases not matched to a gene: 6. CDR3 coding DNA: TGTGCCACTAGTAGGGACAGTTACAATGAGCAGTTCTTC. Its protein is CATSRDSYNEQFF.